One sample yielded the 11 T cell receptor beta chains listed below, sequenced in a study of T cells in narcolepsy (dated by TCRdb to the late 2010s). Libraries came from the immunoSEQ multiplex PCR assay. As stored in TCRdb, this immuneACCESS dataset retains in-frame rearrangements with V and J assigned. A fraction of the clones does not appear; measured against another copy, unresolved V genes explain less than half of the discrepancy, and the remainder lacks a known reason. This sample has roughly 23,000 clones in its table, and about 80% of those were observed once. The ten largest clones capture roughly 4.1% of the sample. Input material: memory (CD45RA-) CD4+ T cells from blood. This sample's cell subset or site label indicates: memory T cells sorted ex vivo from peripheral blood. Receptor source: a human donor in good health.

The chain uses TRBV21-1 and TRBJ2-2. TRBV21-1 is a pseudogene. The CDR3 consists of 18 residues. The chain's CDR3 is CASSKGGWGVASTGELFF. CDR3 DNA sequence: TGTGCCAGCAGCAAAGGAGGATGGGGTGTGGCCAGCACCGGGGAGCTGTTTTTT.

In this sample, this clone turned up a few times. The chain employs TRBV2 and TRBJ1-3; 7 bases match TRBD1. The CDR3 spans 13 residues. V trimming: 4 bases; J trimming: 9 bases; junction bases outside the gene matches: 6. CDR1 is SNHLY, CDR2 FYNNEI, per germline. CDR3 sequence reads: CASSGLSGGTIYF. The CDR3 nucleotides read TGTGCCAGCAGTGGACTCTCAGGGGGCACCATATATTTT.

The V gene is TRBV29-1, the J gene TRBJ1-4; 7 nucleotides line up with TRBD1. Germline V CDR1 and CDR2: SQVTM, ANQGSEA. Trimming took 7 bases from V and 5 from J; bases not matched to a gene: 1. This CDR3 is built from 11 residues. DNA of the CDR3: TGCAGCGCGGGACAGAATGAAAAACTGTTTTTT. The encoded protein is CSAGQNEKLFF. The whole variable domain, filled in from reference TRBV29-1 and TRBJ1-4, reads SAVISQKPSRDICQRGTSLTIQCQVDSQVTMMFWYRQQPGQSLTLIATANQGSEATYESGFVIDKFPISRPNLTFSTLTVSNMSPEDSSIYLCSAGQNEKLFFGSGTQLSVL.

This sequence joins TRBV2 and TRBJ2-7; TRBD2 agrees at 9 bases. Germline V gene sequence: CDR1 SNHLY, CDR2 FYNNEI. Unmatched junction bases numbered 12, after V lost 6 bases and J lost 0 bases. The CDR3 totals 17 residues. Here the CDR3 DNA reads TGTGCCAGCAGGCCCAGGACTAGCGCCTTGAGCTCCTACGAGCAGTACTTC. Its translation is CASRPRTSALSSYEQYF.

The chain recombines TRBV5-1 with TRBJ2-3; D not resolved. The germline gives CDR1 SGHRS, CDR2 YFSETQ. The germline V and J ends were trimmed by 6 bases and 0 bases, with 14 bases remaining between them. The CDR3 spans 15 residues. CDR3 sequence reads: CASKGGGTSTDTQYF. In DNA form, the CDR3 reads TGCGCCAGCAAGGGCGGCGGAACTAGCACAGATACGCAGTATTTT.

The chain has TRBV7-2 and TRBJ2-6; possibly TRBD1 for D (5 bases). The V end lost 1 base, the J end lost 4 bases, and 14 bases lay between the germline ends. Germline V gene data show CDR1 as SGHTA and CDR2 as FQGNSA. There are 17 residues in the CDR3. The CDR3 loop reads CASSLVARVYGANVLTF. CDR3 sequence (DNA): TGTGCCAGCAGCTTAGTAGCCAGGGTGTACGGGGCCAACGTCCTGACTTTC.

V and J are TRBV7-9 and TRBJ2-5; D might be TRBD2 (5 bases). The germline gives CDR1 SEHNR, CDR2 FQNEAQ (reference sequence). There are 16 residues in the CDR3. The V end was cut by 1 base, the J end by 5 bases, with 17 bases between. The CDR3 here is CASSLGASMGAETQYF. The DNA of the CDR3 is TGTGCCAGCAGCTTAGGGGCTAGCATGGGTGCCGAGACCCAGTACTTC.

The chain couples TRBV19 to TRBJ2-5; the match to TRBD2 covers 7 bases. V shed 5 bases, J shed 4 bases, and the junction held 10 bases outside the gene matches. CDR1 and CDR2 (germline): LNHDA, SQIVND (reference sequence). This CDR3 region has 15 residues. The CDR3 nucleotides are TGTGCCAGTAGTCGGGAAGGGAGGGGTGGAGAGACCCAGTACTTC. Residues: CASSREGRGGETQYF.

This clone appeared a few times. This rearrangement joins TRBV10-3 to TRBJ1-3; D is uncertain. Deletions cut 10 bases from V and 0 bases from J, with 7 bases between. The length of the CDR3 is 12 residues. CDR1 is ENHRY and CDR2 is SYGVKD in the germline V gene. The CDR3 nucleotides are TGTGCCACCCGTAACTCTGGAAACACCATATATTTT. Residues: CATRNSGNTIYF.

The CDR3 here is CASSLATGGAGTEAFF. CDR3 DNA sequence: TGCGCCAGCAGCTTGGCGACCGGGGGCGCGGGGACTGAAGCTTTCTTT. This rearrangement joins TRBV5-1 to TRBJ1-1, with D tentatively TRBD1 (6 bases). Looked up from germline, CDR1 is SGHRS and CDR2 is YFSETQ. The CDR3 is made up of 16 amino acids. Trimming shortened V by 0 bases and J by 5 bases, and 17 bases separated the two germline ends.

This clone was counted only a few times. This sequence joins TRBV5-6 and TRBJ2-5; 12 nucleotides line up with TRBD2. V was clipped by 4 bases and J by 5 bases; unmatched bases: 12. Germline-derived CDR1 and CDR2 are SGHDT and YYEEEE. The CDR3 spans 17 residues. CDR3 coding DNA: TGTGCCAGCAGCCGTCCCTTACTAGCGGGGGGTCGTGAGACCCAGTACTTC. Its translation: CASSRPLLAGGRETQYF.